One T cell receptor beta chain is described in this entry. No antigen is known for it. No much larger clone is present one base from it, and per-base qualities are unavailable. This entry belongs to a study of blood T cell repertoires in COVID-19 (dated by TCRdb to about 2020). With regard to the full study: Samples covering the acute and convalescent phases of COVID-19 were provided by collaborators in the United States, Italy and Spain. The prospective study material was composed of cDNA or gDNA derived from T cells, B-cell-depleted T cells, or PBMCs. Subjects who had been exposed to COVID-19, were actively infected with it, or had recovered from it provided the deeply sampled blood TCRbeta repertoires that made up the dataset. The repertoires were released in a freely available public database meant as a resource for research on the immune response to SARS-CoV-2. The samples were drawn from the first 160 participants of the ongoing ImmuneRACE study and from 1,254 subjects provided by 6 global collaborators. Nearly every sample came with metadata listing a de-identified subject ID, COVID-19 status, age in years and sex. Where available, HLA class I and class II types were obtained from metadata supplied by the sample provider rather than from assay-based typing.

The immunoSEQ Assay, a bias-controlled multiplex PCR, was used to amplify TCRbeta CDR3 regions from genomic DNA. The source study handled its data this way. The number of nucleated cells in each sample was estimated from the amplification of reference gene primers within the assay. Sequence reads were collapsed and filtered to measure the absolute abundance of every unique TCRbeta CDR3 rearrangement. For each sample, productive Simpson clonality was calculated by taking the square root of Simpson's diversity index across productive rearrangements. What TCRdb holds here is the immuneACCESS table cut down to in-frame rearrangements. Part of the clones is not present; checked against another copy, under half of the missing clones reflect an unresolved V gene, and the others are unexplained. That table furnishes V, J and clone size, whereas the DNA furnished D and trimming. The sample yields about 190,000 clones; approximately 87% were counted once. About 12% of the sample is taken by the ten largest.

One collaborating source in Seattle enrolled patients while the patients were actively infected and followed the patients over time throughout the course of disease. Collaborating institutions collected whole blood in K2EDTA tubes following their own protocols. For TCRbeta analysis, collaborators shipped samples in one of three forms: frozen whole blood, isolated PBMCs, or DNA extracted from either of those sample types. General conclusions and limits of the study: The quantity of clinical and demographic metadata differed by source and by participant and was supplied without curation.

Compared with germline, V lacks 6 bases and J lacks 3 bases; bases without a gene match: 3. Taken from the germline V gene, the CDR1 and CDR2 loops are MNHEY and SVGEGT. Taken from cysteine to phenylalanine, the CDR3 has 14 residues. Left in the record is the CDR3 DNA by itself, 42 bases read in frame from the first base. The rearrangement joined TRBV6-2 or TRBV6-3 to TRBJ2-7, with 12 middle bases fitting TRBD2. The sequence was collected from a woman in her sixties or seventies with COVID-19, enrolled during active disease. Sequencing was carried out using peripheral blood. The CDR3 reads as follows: CASSPSGRGYEQYF. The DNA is TGTGCCAGCAGCCCTAGCGGGAGGGGCTACGAGCAGTACTTC.